This is a list of T cell receptor beta chains from one sample in a study of blood T cell repertoires in COVID-19. The protocol was immunoSEQ multiplex PCR, while the TCRdb copy is restricted to in-frame clones and leaves out a portion. The table lists 350,000 to 400,000 clones, around 90% of them singletons. What was sequenced was PBMCs or T cells enriched from blood (not recorded which). The origin of the receptors is a young woman who had recovered from COVID-19. Both conserved end residues are part of each CDR3. The D gene is left open where the match is weak. A clone size is listed for some rows: how often the clone was seen (once, few, many), or a class if it is expanded.

TRBJ1-5,.,TRBV2,.,TGTGCCAGCAGGGAGGGGCTCAGCAATCAGCCCCAGCATTTT,CASREGLSNQPQHF
TRBJ1-1,.,TRBV21-1,.,TGTGCCAGCAGCAAAAACGGCAGGGAGGACACTGAAGCTTTCTTT,CASSKNGREDTEAFF
TRBJ2-7,.,TRBV2,.,TGTGCCAGCAGTGCTGGGCCCAACGAGCAGTACTTC,CASSAGPNEQYF
TRBJ1-2,.,TRBV6-5,once,TGTGCCAGCAGTCGAGGGTATTACTATGGCTACACCTTC,CASSRGYYYGYTF
TRBJ1-4,TRBD1,TRBV7-2,once,TGTGCCAGCAGCACGGACGGACAGGGAGTTGGAAAACTGTTTTTT,CASSTDGQGVGKLFF
TRBJ2-3,TRBD2,TRBV3-1/TRBV3-2,.,TGTGCCAGCAGCCAAGATTCGGGGCTAGCGGGGGCCACGACAGATACGCAGTATTTT,CASSQDSGLAGATTDTQYF
TRBJ2-2,.,TRBV11-3,.,TGTGCCAGCAGCTTCCATGCGGACACCGGGGAGCTGTTTTTT,CASSFHADTGELFF
TRBJ1-5,TRBD1,TRBV30,.,TGTGCCTGGAGTGTGGGACAGACCAATCAGCCCCAGCATTTT,CAWSVGQTNQPQHF
TRBJ2-5,.,TRBV19,.,TGTGCCAGTAGTATAGTCGACACAGGCAGGGAGACCCAGTACTTC,CASSIVDTGRETQYF
TRBJ1-1,.,TRBV14,once,TGTGCCAGCAGCCCCGGACGGGGGACTGAAGCTTTCTTT,CASSPGRGTEAFF
TRBJ1-2,.,TRBV7-8,.,TGTGCCAGCAGCTTAGCTAAGGGGGTTTACTATGGCTACACCTTC,CASSLAKGVYYGYTF
TRBJ1-2,TRBD1,TRBV19,.,TGTGCCAGTAGTAGGGACAGGGGAGTTTTTTATGGCTACACCTTC,CASSRDRGVFYGYTF
TRBJ2-3,TRBD2,TRBV7-6,.,TGTGCCAGCAGCCGAGGGACTAGCGGGGTTTCAGATACGCAGTATTTT,CASSRGTSGVSDTQYF
TRBJ2-3,.,TRBV7-3,few,TGTGCCAGCAGCTTAACAACCGTAGACTTGCTCGGGACAGATACGCAGTATTTT,CASSLTTVDLLGTDTQYF
TRBJ1-2,.,TRBV19,once,TGTGCCAGTAGTACTTCCGCAGGGGTACAACGCGGCTACACCTTC,CASSTSAGVQRGYTF
TRBJ1-5,TRBD1,TRBV19,.,TGTGCCAGTAGTACCTCATGGACAGGGGGCAATCAGCCCCAGCATTTT,CASSTSWTGGNQPQHF
TRBJ1-5,TRBD1,TRBV6-5,.,TGTGCCAGCAGGAAGGGACAGGGTGGCAATCAGCCCCAGCATTTT,CASRKGQGGNQPQHF
TRBJ2-5,TRBD2,TRBV5-4,.,TGTGCCAGCAGCCCGACTAGCGGGAGACTTCAAGAGACCCAGTACTTC,CASSPTSGRLQETQYF
TRBJ2-7,.,TRBV12-3/TRBV12-4,.,TGTGCCAGCAGTTTCGAGGGGGAGTTGCAGTACTTC,CASSFEGELQYF
TRBJ1-3,.,TRBV27,.,TGTGCCAGCAGTTTATCGGCCGGGAGCTCTGGAAACACCATATATTTT,CASSLSAGSSGNTIYF
TRBJ2-2,.,TRBV4-3,.,TGCGCCAGCAGCCAAAAACAGGAGAACACCGGGGAGCTGTTTTTT,CASSQKQENTGELFF
TRBJ2-5,TRBD2,TRBV11-2,.,TGTGCCAGCAGCTTTTGGACTAGCCAAGAGACCCAGTACTTC,CASSFWTSQETQYF
TRBJ2-2,.,TRBV5-6,few,TGTGCCAGCAGCCCCCCGACCGGGGAGCTGTTTTTT,CASSPPTGELFF
TRBJ1-2,.,TRBV9,.,TGTGCCAGCAGCGTGGGGGGTGGGTATGGCTACACCTTC,CASSVGGGYGYTF
TRBJ1-2,.,TRBV5-5,.,TGTGCCAGCAGCTTGCTGGGGGCAGCCTATGGCTACACCTTC,CASSLLGAAYGYTF
TRBJ2-1,TRBD2,TRBV5-1,once,TGCGCCAGCAGCTACGGGACTAGCGGGGGGCATGAGCAGTTCTTC,CASSYGTSGGHEQFF
TRBJ2-5,.,TRBV5-1,.,TGCGCCAGCAGCAGGACAGTTCAAGAGACCCAGTACTTC,CASSRTVQETQYF
TRBJ2-1,TRBD2,TRBV10-3,once,TGTGCCATCAGCCCCAGCGGGGGGGCCATTGAGCAGTTCTTC,CAISPSGGAIEQFF
TRBJ2-5,TRBD1,TRBV5-1,.,TGCGCCAGCAGCTTGGGAACAGGGGGAGACTACCAAGAGACCCAGTACTTC,CASSLGTGGDYQETQYF
TRBJ2-1,TRBD1,TRBV29-1,.,TGCAGCGCCGGGACAGGGGGAGAGGGTGAGCAGTTCTTC,CSAGTGGEGEQFF
TRBJ1-5,TRBD1,TRBV19,.,TGTGCCAGTACCTCCTCGACAGGGTACCAGCCCCAGCATTTT,CASTSSTGYQPQHF
TRBJ1-6,TRBD1,TRBV19,.,TGTGCCAGCTCGGGACAGGGCAATTCACCCCTCCACTTT,CASSGQGNSPLHF
TRBJ1-5,.,TRBV9,.,TGTGCCAGCAGCGTAACAGGTAGCAATCAGCCCCAGCATTTT,CASSVTGSNQPQHF
TRBJ1-1,.,TRBV21-1,.,TGTGCCAGCAGCAAACCCAGGAAAAACACTGAAGCTTTCTTT,CASSKPRKNTEAFF
TRBJ1-4,.,TRBV7-8,.,TGTGCCAGCAGCTGGGAGGAGAGTGAAAAACTGTTTTTT,CASSWEESEKLFF
TRBJ1-2,TRBD1,TRBV15,.,TGTGCCACCAGCAGGGAGATAAAACAGGGGCCGGGTGGCTACACCTTC,CATSREIKQGPGGYTF
TRBJ1-2,TRBD1,TRBV28,.,TGTGCCAGCAGTTCCCCCTCGACAGGGGGTTTGTCTATATATGGCTACACCTTC,CASSSPSTGGLSIYGYTF
TRBJ2-7,TRBD1,TRBV2,.,TGTGCCAGCAGTGAAGAGGAGCAGGGGGTAACGTTGTCCTACGAGCAGTACTTC,CASSEEEQGVTLSYEQYF
TRBJ1-3,.,TRBV7-2,.,TGTGCCAGCAGCTTAAAGGGAGCGGTGGGGGGAAACACCATATATTTT,CASSLKGAVGGNTIYF
TRBJ2-7,TRBD1,TRBV7-9,.,TGTGCCAGCAGCCCGGGGACAGGGGGCTACGAGCAGTACTTC,CASSPGTGGYEQYF
TRBJ1-2,.,TRBV7-9,.,TGTGCCAGCAGCTTAGAGACATCCAACTATGGCTACACCTTC,CASSLETSNYGYTF
TRBJ1-5,.,TRBV3-1/TRBV3-2,.,TGTGCCAGCAGCCCTAGGGGTTTCCAGCCCCAGCATTTT,CASSPRGFQPQHF
TRBJ1-1,.,TRBV7-8,.,TGTGCCAGCAGCTCTCAGGGGTACACTGAAGCTTTCTTT,CASSSQGYTEAFF
TRBJ1-2,TRBD1,TRBV3-1/TRBV3-2,.,TGTGCCAGCAGCCAAGTAATGACAGGGAGTAGGTGCACCTTC,CASSQVMTGSRCTF
TRBJ1-6,.,TRBV4-3,.,TGCGCCAGCAGCCCCGCACAGGGTCCAGGTTCACCCCTCCACTTT,CASSPAQGPGSPLHF
TRBJ2-5,TRBD1,TRBV6-5,.,TGTGCCAGCTGCCAGGGGGTAGCAGAGACCCAGTACTTC,CASCQGVAETQYF
TRBJ2-1,.,TRBV5-5,once,TGTGCCAGCAGCTTGAGCGTGAGTCTTAACTACAATGAGCAGTTCTTC,CASSLSVSLNYNEQFF
TRBJ2-1,TRBD2,TRBV6-5,few,TGTGCCAGCCGACAACTAGCGGTATACAATGAGCAGTTCTTC,CASRQLAVYNEQFF
TRBJ1-3,TRBD1,TRBV7-7,.,TGTGCTAGCAGCCGCCCAAGGAGGGACAGGGGATTCGCTGGAAACACCATATATTTT,CASSRPRRDRGFAGNTIYF
TRBJ2-3,TRBD2,TRBV19,.,TGTGCCAGTAGGGCGCTAGCGGGGGACACGCAGTATTTT,CASRALAGDTQYF
TRBJ1-1,.,TRBV12-3/TRBV12-4,few,TGTGCCACCAATGGCCCGGGTACTGAAGCTTTCTTT,CATNGPGTEAFF
TRBJ1-5,.,TRBV4-1,few,TGCGCCAGCAGCCACCTGGCCGGGAATCAGCCCCAGCATTTT,CASSHLAGNQPQHF